The 11 T cell receptor beta chains listed next were all sequenced from one sample in a study of beta chain features in type 1 diabetes. Study-wide results and caveats: Moderate but significant shortening of TCRB CDR3s was recorded in all four CD4+ subsets from Type 1 diabetes patients.

Since all of the isolated RNA was reverse transcribed, expressed TCRB transcripts were what got sequenced. Profiled with immunoSEQ multiplex PCR; TCRdb holds only in-frame clones, not every one. The sample has approximately 280,000 clones; roughly 15% are singletons. Their recognized antigens are unknown. What was sequenced was naive CD4+ T cells from blood. The origin of the receptors is a man younger than 30 with type 1 diabetes.

This clone was seen a few times. V is TRBV11-3 and J is TRBJ2-5; 9 bases are a match to TRBD1. The ends lost 3 bases at V and 1 base at J; junction bases unmatched: 6. The germline V gene encodes CDR1 SGHNT and CDR2 YENEEA. The CDR3 covers 16 residues. CDR3 loop: CASSFGTGRSQETQYF. The CDR3 bases are TGTGCCAGCAGCTTCGGGACAGGGAGATCCCAAGAGACCCAGTACTTC.

V and J are TRBV14 and TRBJ2-5, with 8 nucleotides matching TRBD2. From germline, CDR1 is SGHDN and CDR2 FVKESK. V lost 8 bases to trimming and J lost 6 bases; unmatched junction nucleotides: 8. The CDR3 runs to 13 residues. CDR3 in DNA: TGTGCCAGCCACCTAGCGGGCGCTAAGACCCAGTACTTC. Residues: CASHLAGAKTQYF.

The rearrangement links TRBV5-4 to TRBJ2-5; D uncertain. Trimming shortened V by 0 bases and J by 5 bases, and 2 bases separated the two germline ends. Germline V lookup: CDR1 SGHNT, CDR2 YYREEE (reference sequence). This CDR3 spans 11 amino acids. CDR3 DNA sequence: TGTGCCAGCAGCTTGGCTGAGACCCAGTACTTC. It codes for CASSLAETQYF.

This chain connects TRBV5-1 to TRBJ1-1; the D is unclear. Germline CDR1 reads SGHRS; CDR2 reads YFSETQ. This CDR3 has 13 residues. The germline V and J ends were trimmed by 2 bases and 6 bases, with 11 bases remaining between them. Written as DNA, the CDR3 is TGCGCCAGCAGCTTAACTGGTGGAGCTGAAGCTTTCTTT. Protein sequence: CASSLTGGAEAFF.

A few counts support this clone. The chain recombines TRBV29-1 with TRBJ2-7; 10 bases are a match to TRBD2. The germline V gene has CDR1 SQVTM and CDR2 ANQGSEA. This CDR3 has 15 residues. Trimming at V came to 6 bases and at J to 3 bases, leaving 11 bases not matched to a gene. CDR3 DNA sequence: TGCAGCGTCAGAAGCCTAGCGGGAGTAGGCTACGAGCAGTACTTC. This translates into CSVRSLAGVGYEQYF.

This clone was seen only a few times. This CDR3 is CATSTTLQGPNTGELFF. In nucleotides, the CDR3 is TGTGCCACCAGCACAACCCTACAGGGACCGAACACCGGGGAGCTGTTTTTT. This rearrangement joins TRBV15 to TRBJ2-2, with D maybe TRBD1 (6 bases). Per germline, CDR1 LNHNV and CDR2 YYDKDF (reference sequence). The CDR3 consists of 17 residues. V gave up 4 bases and J gave up 0 bases, with 15 bases separating them.

The sample holds a few counts of this clone. The V call is TRBV25-1, the J call TRBJ1-2; 8 positions agree with TRBD1. V trimming: 6 bases; J trimming: 4 bases; junction bases outside the gene matches: 7. CDR1 MGHDK and CDR2 SYGVNS come from the germline V gene. The CDR3 sequence is 14 residues long. The CDR3 DNA is TGTGCCAGCAGGTCATCAGGGGGCGTCTATGGCTACACCTTC. Its protein product is CASRSSGGVYGYTF.

This sequence joins TRBV15 and TRBJ2-7; 10 bases are a match to TRBD1. J was trimmed by 2 bases and V by 1 base; bases with no gene match: 8. Germline loops: CDR1 LNHNV, CDR2 YYDKDF (reference sequence). The CDR3 has 17 amino acids. The CDR3 sequence is CATSRARGTGATYEQYF. CDR3 sequence (DNA): TGTGCCACCAGCAGAGCGAGAGGGACAGGGGCGACCTACGAGCAGTACTTC.

The CDR3 spells CASSHELRSGFEQYF. For the CDR3, the DNA is TGTGCCAGCAGCCACGAGCTACGGTCGGGGTTCGAGCAGTACTTC. The chain combines TRBV4-2 with TRBJ2-7; D is possibly TRBD2 (5 bases). CDR3 length: 15 amino acids. Trimming removed 3 bases from V and 6 bases from J, with 18 bases in between. CDR1 and CDR2 from the germline V gene are LGHNA and YNFKEQ.

V is TRBV9 and J is TRBJ2-7, with 7 bases that match TRBD1. This CDR3 comprises 15 residues. From germline, CDR1 is SGDLS and CDR2 YYNGEE. The V gene end was trimmed by 3 bases and the J gene end by 2 bases; junction bases not matched to a gene: 8. CDR3 nucleotide sequence: TGTGCCAGCAGCGCACCGGGACAGAGAACCTACGAGCAGTACTTC. Its translation is CASSAPGQRTYEQYF. The entire variable domain, with the rest obtained from reference TRBV9 and TRBJ2-7, is as follows: DSGVTQTPKHLITATGQRVTLRCSPRSGDLSVYWYQQSLDQGLQFLIQYYNGEERAKGNILERFSAQQFPDLHSELNLSSLELGDSALYFCASSAPGQRTYEQYFGPGTRLTVT.

The CDR3 protein is CASSPRTSGGSQLEQFF. The CDR3 coding sequence is TGCGCCAGCAGCCCCAGGACTAGCGGGGGGTCCCAATTAGAGCAGTTCTTC. V is TRBV4-3 and J is TRBJ2-1, with 14 bases aligning to TRBD2. The CDR3 is 17 residues long. Germline-derived CDR1 and CDR2 are LGHNA and YSLEER. Losses at the gene ends were 4 bases for V and 10 bases for J; bases not matched to a gene: 12.